These 17 T cell receptor beta chains were all obtained from the same sample, sequenced in a study of monozygotic twins with inflammatory bowel disease. TCRdb reanalyzed the 5' RACE reads, giving one entry per CDR3 protein sequence and no DNA. The sample features about 210,000 distinct CDR3 sequences, with 1.5% to 2% in its top ten. The sample consisted of blood. The receptor source for this set is a human donor with ulcerative colitis or Crohn's disease, or a healthy co-twin of an affected twin (not recorded which).

This rearrangement joins TRBV6-6 to TRBJ1-1. This CDR3 contains 13 residues. CDR1 is MNHNY and CDR2 is SVGAGI in the germline V gene (reference sequence). CDR3 loop: CASSPRLNTEAFF.

The chain carries TRBV20-1 and TRBJ1-1; TCRdb's D gene call, TRBD1, goes unchecked for lack of DNA. Per the germline V gene, CDR1 is DFQATT and CDR2 is SNEGSKA (reference sequence). The CDR3 extends over 12 amino acids. The CDR3 is CSGIQGASEAFF.

The chain joins TRBV5-1 to TRBJ2-2; TCRdb lists TRBD1, though no DNA is available to test this call. Looked up from germline, CDR1 is SGHRS and CDR2 is YFSETQ. This CDR3 comprises 14 residues. The CDR3 here is CASSFQGAYGELFF.

J is TRBJ1-2 and V is TRBV5-5; TCRdb names TRBD1, which stays unverified in the absence of DNA. Germline V gene sequence: CDR1 SGHKS, CDR2 YYEKEE (reference sequence). The CDR3 totals 15 residues. The CDR3 is CASSLWSDTSYGYTF.

The chain joins TRBV7-3 to TRBJ2-3; there is no DNA to check the TCRdb D call of TRBD2. CDR3 length: 14 amino acids. The germline V gene encodes CDR1 SGHTA and CDR2 FQGTGA. The CDR3 sequence is CASSPGLLTDTQYF.

The chain has TRBV5-6 and TRBJ1-2; the TCRdb call, TRBD1, lacks DNA for checking. The CDR3 sequence is 11 residues long. Germline CDR1 reads SGHDT; CDR2 reads YYEEEE. This CDR3 reads CASGQVDGYTF. Looking up the rest from reference TRBV5-6 and TRBJ1-2 gives the full variable domain: DAGVTQSPTHLIKTRGQQVTLRCSPKSGHDTVSWYQQALGQGPQFIFQYYEEEERQRGNFPDRFSGHQFPNYSSELNVNALLLGDSALYLCASGQVDGYTFGSGTRLTVV.

This chain connects TRBV19 to TRBJ2-5. Germline-derived CDR1 and CDR2 are LNHDA and SQIVND (reference sequence). This CDR3 is 14 amino acids long. CDR3 sequence: CASSIRYTKETQYF.

The chain links TRBV7-6 to TRBJ2-5; TCRdb indicates TRBD2, and absent DNA this call remains unverified. Germline-derived CDR1 and CDR2 are SGHVS and FNYEAQ. The CDR3 is 16 residues long. CDR3: CASSPTSGGPTETQYF.

Here the CDR3 reads CATGGLPVRNTEAFF. The J gene is TRBJ1-1, the V gene TRBV12-3 or TRBV12-4; TCRdb reports TRBD1, a call that lacks DNA to check it against. The CDR3 covers 15 residues.

This chain connects TRBV7-6 to TRBJ1-6; the D call from TCRdb, TRBD1, cannot be confirmed without DNA. Germline V CDR1 and CDR2: SGHVS, FNYEAQ. The CDR3 contains 14 residues. CDR3 protein: CASKTGVGNSPLHF. The full variable domain, completed using reference TRBV7-6 and TRBJ1-6, is GAGVSQSPRYKVTKRGQDVALRCDPISGHVSLYWYRQALGQGPEFLTYFNYEAQQDKSGLPNDRFSAERPEGSISTLTIQRTEQRDSAMYRCASKTGVGNSPLHFGNGTRLTVT.

The chain employs TRBV4-2 and TRBJ1-6; TCRdb picks TRBD1, but there is no DNA to check that call. The CDR3 length is 17 residues. The germline CDR1 and CDR2 sequences are LGHNA and YNFKEQ. The CDR3 reads CASSPGQRSSYNSPLHF.

This chain's CDR3 is CASSSEGGETQYF. The V call is TRBV11-2, the J call TRBJ2-5; the D gene TCRdb calls, TRBD1, cannot be checked with no DNA. Germline V lookup: CDR1 SGHAT, CDR2 FQNNGV. The CDR3 has 13 residues. The full variable domain, with the rest looked up from reference TRBV11-2 and TRBJ2-5, is EAGVAQSPRYKIIEKRQSVAFWCNPISGHATLYWYQQILGQGPKLLIQFQNNGVVDDSQLPKDRFSAERLKGVDSTLKIQPAKLEDSAVYLCASSSEGGETQYFGPGTRLLVL.

This rearrangement joins TRBV5-1 to TRBJ2-1; no DNA is available, so the TRBD2 call from TCRdb remains unchecked. Germline V gene data show CDR1 as SGHRS and CDR2 as YFSETQ. The CDR3 runs 19 residues. The CDR3 spells CASSFLTSGGVGNYNEQFF.

This chain connects TRBV6-2 or TRBV6-3 to TRBJ1-6; lacking DNA, the TRBD1 call made by TCRdb goes unchecked. The V gene's germline CDR1 is MNHEY and CDR2 SVGEGT. The CDR3 is 20 amino acids. The CDR3 reads CASSYDRDYSASSYNSPLHF.

V gene TRBV10-3 combines with J gene TRBJ1-1; TCRdb returns TRBD1, unconfirmable since there is no DNA. CDR3 length equals 13 residues. Germline assignment: CDR1 ENHRY and CDR2 SYGVKD. CDR3: CAIGPTRGTEAFF.

The gene calls are TRBV20-1 and TRBJ2-7; the TCRdb D gene call, TRBD1, has no DNA to confirm it. CDR3 length: 14 amino acids. CDR1 is DFQATT and CDR2 is SNEGSKA in the germline V gene (reference sequence). The CDR3 reads CSAPGTPVPYEQYF.

Here the CDR3 reads CASSYGGQGSYEQYF. The genes are TRBV5-1 and TRBJ2-7; TCRdb returns TRBD1, unconfirmable since there is no DNA. Germline CDR1 and CDR2: SGHRS and YFSETQ. The CDR3 is 15 amino acids.